These T cell receptor beta chains were read from a single sample in a study of vaccination effects on CD4 cells after COVID-19. Antigen specificity for these receptors is unknown. The repertoire was sequenced with immunoSEQ multiplex PCR; TCRdb's copy has only in-frame clones and lacks some. Among fewer than 75,000 clones, 65% to 80% were seen once, and the ten largest hold 2% to 3%. Source: CD4+ T cells from PBMCs cultured without peptide, taken after COVID-19 vaccination. The receptor source for this set is a human donor who received a COVID-19 vaccine. CDR3s leave out the opening cysteine and the closing phenylalanine or tryptophan.

>TRBV6-6|TRBJ1-2
ASGGANYGYT
>TRBV11-2|TRBJ2-6
ASSMTGGASGANVLT
>TRBV5-6|TRBJ2-1
ASSLVGLAGDNEQF
>TRBV4-1|TRBJ2-1
ASSQVPGTGVNEQF
>TRBV5-1|TRBJ2-3
ASSLGVSTDTQY
>TRBV6-6|TRBJ1-3
ASSRWDSASSGNTIY
>TRBV24-1|TRBJ1-3
ATSDPTGSGNTIY
>TRBV7-2|TRBJ2-1
ASSTSSYNEQF
>TRBV6-6|TRBJ1-5
ASSREDQPQH
>TRBV18|TRBJ1-1
ASSRIMYGLMNTEAF
>TRBV24-1|TRBJ2-2
ATSPGGTTGELF
>TRBV4-3|TRBJ2-3
ASSQGPGTDTQY
>TRBV6-1|TRBJ1-5
ASSKGTEWNSNQPQH
>TRBV6-4|TRBJ2-4
ASRLRDTIAKNIQY
>TRBV7-3|TRBJ2-3
ASSLNRDTQY
>TRBV19|TRBJ1-2
ASSSLPGQRTRKNYGYT
>TRBV6-6|TRBJ2-6
ASGKTGAGANVLT
>TRBV18|TRBJ2-6
ASSPYSGANVLT
>TRBV18|TRBJ2-1
ASSPSVSSYNEQF
>TRBV3-1/TRBV3-2|TRBJ2-2
ASSQALRFGNTGELF
>TRBV19|TRBJ2-5
ASSLRGGQETQY
>TRBV14|TRBJ1-2
ASSLPGTPVGYT
>TRBV5-1|TRBJ2-5
ASSLAFSRTQKTEETQY
>TRBV19|TRBJ2-3
ASSPQTGQSIPTQY
>TRBV28|TRBJ2-2
ASSLSRRGNTGELF
>TRBV7-2|TRBJ1-5
ASSFGQGPNQPQH
>TRBV7-2|TRBJ2-2
ASSLAQNTGELF
>TRBV7-9|TRBJ2-3
ASSLDGTADTQY
>TRBV7-2|TRBJ2-3
ASSSPGTSGGAQY
>TRBV5-1|TRBJ1-6
ASSLGQGDSPLH
>TRBV9|TRBJ2-3
ASSPQAEISTDTQY
>TRBV6-5|TRBJ1-2
ASSLPGQGGYT
>TRBV6-4|TRBJ2-2
ASNGEGFVGELF
>TRBV19|TRBJ1-1
ASSIIGLGNTEAF
>TRBV14|TRBJ2-6
ASSRRTELLGSGANVLT
>TRBV6-5|TRBJ2-2
ASSPWGARAGELF
>TRBV5-5|TRBJ1-2
ASSPDRGYGYT
>TRBV5-1|TRBJ1-1
ASSLGSPNTEAF
>TRBV3-1/TRBV3-2|TRBJ2-3
ASSQDPVGATQY
>TRBV12-3/TRBV12-4|TRBJ2-1
ASSSRQGAEQF
>TRBV19|TRBJ1-1
ASSIQGIGKAF
>TRBV7-9|TRBJ1-2
ASRGNGLRSYGYT
>TRBV19|TRBJ2-3
ASSFRRRTDTQY
>TRBV28|TRBJ1-5
ASSSGQGNNQPQH
>TRBV10-3|TRBJ1-2
ATRSGVVAGANYGYT
>TRBV27|TRBJ2-1
ASKKGGGNEQF
>TRBV12-3/TRBV12-4|TRBJ1-1
ASRPGQTEAF
>TRBV10-3|TRBJ1-5
AISDAGLGAQPQH
>TRBV7-9|TRBJ1-2
ASSLGGELYGYT
>TRBV6-5|TRBJ1-4
ASSYTRTTNEKLF
>TRBV5-1|TRBJ1-4
ASSFRQGTNEKLF
>TRBV18|TRBJ1-2
ASSPFPGGHDGYT
>TRBV3-1/TRBV3-2|TRBJ1-1
ASSQSVQGTEAF